This T cell receptor (beta chain) was obtained from a study of shared clonotypes between healthy human individuals. Study-level results: Memory subsets had estimated richness that was generally smaller than that of naive subsets.

Comment on this clone: Its antigen remains unknown.

Looked up from germline, CDR1 is MRHNA and CDR2 is SNTAGT. V dropped 6 bases and J dropped 2; count of bases not matched to a gene: 6. The CDR3 runs 15 residues. Donors were healthy HIV-negative adults without recent acute infections or vaccinations. This was a deep-level run. TCRdb keeps only in-frame clones here, not all; method: immunoSEQ multiplex PCR. This sample has about 2.4 million clones, with approximately 94% found just once. The receptor was isolated from a young man in good health. Some clones in this sample may be carry-over from other donors' samples. Source material: naive CD4+ T cells from PBMCs. Sample subset: CD45RA+ positively selected. The chain couples TRBV6-4 to TRBJ2-2; TRBD1 matches at 7 bases. The CDR3 reads CASSEQGTNTGELFF. CDR3 in DNA: TGTGCCAGCAGCGAACAGGGGACCAACACCGGGGAGCTGTTTTTT.